These 29 T cell receptor beta chains originate from one sample sequenced in a study of T cell responses to AZD1222 COVID-19 vaccine. Sequencing used immunoSEQ multiplex PCR; TCRdb keeps in-frame clones, though not all of them. The sample holds around 100,000 clones, 87% seen once. The starting material was peripheral blood, obtained on day 0 of AZD1222 vaccination. The receptors were gathered from an adult in good health.

The chain recombines TRBV6-5 with TRBJ1-1, with TRBD1 matching over 7 bases. Germline trimming cut 9 bases from V and 5 bases from J; bases unmatched to any gene: 15. In germline, CDR1 is MNHEY, CDR2 SVGAGI. The CDR3 runs 15 residues. The CDR3 reads CASGQVLTGGTEAFF. The CDR3 coding sequence is TGTGCCAGTGGACAGGTTTTGACGGGGGGAACTGAAGCTTTCTTT.

V usage is TRBV25-1 and J usage is TRBJ2-2; D not resolved. The CDR3 is 16 residues long. With 1 base removed from V and 1 base from J, the gap between germline ends came to 10 bases. Looked up from germline, CDR1 is MGHDK and CDR2 is SYGVNS. For the CDR3, the DNA is TGTGCCAGCAGTGAATTGGGCATAGGGAACACCGGGGAGCTGTTTTTT. Its protein product is CASSELGIGNTGELFF. Looking up the rest from reference TRBV25-1 and TRBJ2-2 gives the full variable domain: EADIYQTPRYLVIGTGKKITLECSQTMGHDKMYWYQQDPGMELHLIHYSYGVNSTEKGDLSSESTVSRIRTEHFPLTLESARPSHTSQYLCASSELGIGNTGELFFGEGSRLTVL.

This chain links TRBV19 with TRBJ1-2; 10 bases align to TRBD1. The CDR3 extends over 14 amino acids. Trimming at V came to 5 bases and at J to 6 bases, leaving 6 bases not matched to a gene. Germline assignment: CDR1 LNHDA and CDR2 SQIVND (reference sequence). The CDR3 DNA reads as TGTGCCAGTAGTTTAACGGGACAGGGGAATGGCTACACCTTC. Protein sequence: CASSLTGQGNGYTF.

This chain joins TRBV7-2 and TRBJ2-5, with 8 nucleotides matching TRBD2. The CDR3 covers 14 residues. With V trimmed by 7 bases and J by 2 bases, 6 bases remained unmatched. Looked up from germline, CDR1 is SGHTA and CDR2 is FQGNSA. DNA for the CDR3: TGTGCCAGCATGACGGGAGGGGAACAAGAGACCCAGTACTTC. It specifies CASMTGGEQETQYF.

The chain uses TRBV30 and TRBJ1-1; D not resolved. CDR3 size: 11 residues. The germline gives CDR1 GTSNPN, CDR2 SVGIG (reference sequence). Trimming took off 5 bases at V and 11 bases at J, with 15 bases between the two ends. The CDR3 here is CAWEWAGRAFF. CDR3 DNA sequence: TGTGCCTGGGAGTGGGCAGGAAGGGCTTTCTTT.

On this clone itself: Because the CDR3's place on the DNA is in doubt, the DNA is left out and the CDR3 is given as listed by TCRdb. The chain joins TRBV5-1 to TRBJ2-3; TRBD1 is the table's D call and was not checked against the DNA. Germline V gives CDR1 SGHRS, CDR2 YFSETQ. The CDR3 has 16 amino acids, counting both end residues. The CDR3 spells CASSPSILAVVDTQYF.

The V and J genes are TRBV5-1 and TRBJ1-1; the D is unclear. Germline V CDR1 and CDR2: SGHRS, YFSETQ. The germline V and J ends were trimmed by 2 bases and 7 bases, with 15 bases remaining between them. The CDR3 covers 14 residues. In DNA form, the CDR3 reads TGCGCCAGCAGCTTACATGGGGATGGAAGTGAAGCTTTCTTT. Residues: CASSLHGDGSEAFF.

CDR3: CASSSRDSPGGKLFF. CDR3 sequence (DNA): TGTGCCAGCAGCTCACGGGACAGTCCGGGAGGAAAACTGTTTTTT. V usage is TRBV9 and J usage is TRBJ1-4; 7 nucleotides line up with TRBD1. V trimming: 4 bases; J trimming: 10 bases; junction bases outside the gene matches: 13. The CDR3 covers 15 residues. Germline-derived CDR1 and CDR2 are SGDLS and YYNGEE.

CDR3 sequence reads: CASRDRGDGYTF. In nucleotides, the CDR3 is TGTGCCAGCAGGGACAGGGGGGACGGCTACACCTTC. This rearrangement joins TRBV6-6 to TRBJ1-2; 10 bases map to TRBD1. The CDR3 contains 12 residues. CDR1 and CDR2 from the germline V gene are MNHNY and SVGAGI (reference sequence). V lost 6 bases and J lost 8; bases outside the gene matches: 3.

The chain couples TRBV11-2 to TRBJ2-7; 7 positions match TRBD1. With 3 bases clipped from V and 6 bases from J, the junction kept 11 bases outside the gene matches. This CDR3 comprises 15 residues. CDR1 and CDR2 (germline): SGHAT, FQNNGV. The CDR3 loop is CASSLEGGVSGEQYF. CDR3 bases: TGTGCCAGCAGCTTGGAAGGGGGCGTATCCGGCGAGCAGTACTTC.

The chain uses TRBV4-2 and TRBJ2-3; D call uncertain. Between the trimmed V and J ends, which lost 4 bases and 4 bases, there was a span of 12 bases. CDR1 is LGHNA, CDR2 YNFKEQ, per germline. This CDR3 is built from 14 residues. For the CDR3, the DNA is TGTGCCAGCAGCCCGTCGCATAGGGCAGATACGCAGTATTTT. It codes for CASSPSHRADTQYF.

The chain carries TRBV11-2 and TRBJ2-5, with 11 nucleotides matching TRBD2. The CDR3 consists of 15 residues. Losses at the gene ends were 8 bases for V and 4 bases for J; bases not matched to a gene: 9. Germline assignment: CDR1 SGHAT and CDR2 FQNNGV. In DNA form, the CDR3 reads TGTGCCAGCGGGCTAGCGGGGGGCGAGGGAGAGACCCAGTACTTC. Translation: CASGLAGGEGETQYF.

The chain recombines TRBV6-5 with TRBJ2-7; tentatively, D is TRBD2 (6 bases). Trimming removed 2 bases at V and 0 bases at J, with 11 bases between. The CDR3 length is 15 residues. Germline V gene sequence: CDR1 MNHEY, CDR2 SVGAGI. In DNA form, the CDR3 reads TGTGCCAGCAGTTACAAACCGACTAGCTCCTACGAGCAGTACTTC. This sequence encodes CASSYKPTSSYEQYF.

The gene calls are TRBV6-5 and TRBJ1-2; D possibly corresponds to TRBD1 (5 bases). The CDR3 length is 15 residues. Germline lookup yields CDR1 MNHEY and CDR2 SVGAGI. The V gene lost 7 bases and the J gene lost 5 bases, with 20 bases spanning the gap. CDR3 in DNA: TGTGCCAGCATTCTCGACCCAGGGAGCGGGTATGGCTACACCTTC. Residues: CASILDPGSGYGYTF.

The chain uses TRBV6-4 and TRBJ2-1; the match to TRBD1 covers 9 bases. The CDR3 sequence is 13 residues long. Germline loops: CDR1 MRHNA, CDR2 SNTAGT. Trimming at V came to 3 bases and at J to 12 bases, leaving 6 bases not matched to a gene. CDR3 coding DNA: TGTGCCAGCAGTGAAATTCGGGGACAGGGGCAGTTCTTC. This codes for CASSEIRGQGQFF.

V usage is TRBV7-9 and J usage is TRBJ2-1; perhaps TRBD1 as D (6 bases). The CDR3 loop spans 13 amino acids. Germline V CDR1 and CDR2: SEHNR, FQNEAQ (reference sequence). Deletions cut 4 bases from V and 6 bases from J, with 10 bases between. The CDR3 spells CASSSGHLNEQFF. The CDR3 DNA reads as TGTGCCAGCAGCTCGGGACATCTCAATGAGCAGTTCTTC.

The chain employs TRBV10-3 and TRBJ2-2; 8 bases are shared with TRBD1. The CDR3 is 15 residues long. Germline V gives CDR1 ENHRY, CDR2 SYGVKD. With 4 bases clipped from V and 0 bases from J, the junction kept 1 base outside the gene matches. The CDR3 nucleotides read TGTGCCATCAGTGGGGACAGGACGAACACCGGGGAGCTGTTTTTT. This translates into CAISGDRTNTGELFF.

V gene TRBV7-8 combines with J gene TRBJ2-7; D remains unclear. The germline V and J ends were trimmed by 2 bases and 6 bases, with 8 bases remaining between them. From germline, CDR1 is SGHVS and CDR2 FQNEAQ. This CDR3 has 12 residues. In nucleotides, the CDR3 is TGTGCCAGCAGCTTACCCCTCGGCGAGCAGTACTTC. Residues: CASSLPLGEQYF.

This sequence joins TRBV3-1 (or the pseudogene TRBV3-2) and TRBJ2-2; no firm D call. There are 13 residues in the CDR3. V lost 0 bases to trimming and J lost 6 bases, with 5 bases between them. The germline gives CDR1 LGHDT, CDR2 YNNKEL (reference sequence). The CDR3 sequence is CASSQEGSGELFF. CDR3 bases: TGTGCCAGCAGCCAAGAGGGGTCCGGGGAGCTGTTTTTT.

The V and J genes are TRBV9 and TRBJ2-2; D unclear. The CDR3 extends over 13 amino acids. V was cut by 5 bases and J by 4 bases, with 9 bases left in between. CDR1 and CDR2 (germline): SGDLS, YYNGEE. CDR3 coding DNA: TGTGCCAGCAGTCTTAGAACCACCGGGGAGCTGTTTTTT. This sequence encodes CASSLRTTGELFF.

The chain uses TRBV18 and TRBJ2-1, with TRBD2 as a possible D gene (6 bases). Germline V CDR1 and CDR2: KGHSH, LQKENI. V lost 0 bases, J lost 0 bases, and 12 bases lay in between. The CDR3 sequence is 17 residues long. The CDR3, as DNA: TGTGCCAGCTCACCACCCGGAGCCGGGAGCTCCTACAATGAGCAGTTCTTC. Its protein is CASSPPGAGSSYNEQFF.

This clone showed up many times. The CDR3 spells CASSESNVYQETQYF. CDR3 DNA sequence: TGCGCCAGCAGTGAGTCGAACGTGTACCAAGAGACCCAGTACTTC. The rearrangement uses TRBV10-2 and TRBJ2-5; D remains unclear. Germline V CDR1 and CDR2: WSHSY, SAAADI. Trimming pared 0 bases from V and 0 bases from J, leaving 8 bases between. This CDR3 is built from 15 residues.

In its sample, this clone was seen a few times. The V gene is TRBV7-2, the J gene TRBJ2-2; D might be TRBD2 (6 bases). CDR3 length: 15 amino acids. Looked up from germline, CDR1 is SGHTA and CDR2 is FQGNSA. Trimming cost V 6 bases and J 4 bases, with 15 bases left between them. The CDR3 DNA reads TGTGCCAGCAGTTCGGGCCAAGCGGGCACCGGGGAGCTGTTTTTT. Amino acid sequence: CASSSGQAGTGELFF.

This sequence joins TRBV18 and TRBJ1-6; maybe TRBD1 (6 bases). The CDR3 is 15 residues long. The V and J ends lost 5 bases and 2 bases respectively, with 10 bases between them. Germline V lookup: CDR1 KGHSH, CDR2 LQKENI. CDR3 coding DNA: TGTGCCAGCTCAGCGGGGGCAACCTATAATTCACCCCTCCACTTT. Protein: CASSAGATYNSPLHF.

The genes are TRBV19 and TRBJ1-1; D possibly corresponds to TRBD1 (5 bases). This CDR3 comprises 14 residues. Germline-derived CDR1 and CDR2 are LNHDA and SQIVND (reference sequence). V was cut by 7 bases and J by 2 bases, with 14 bases left in between. The CDR3 bases are TGTGCCAGTATTGGGGGGAGGGCTAACACTGAAGCTTTCTTT. Protein sequence: CASIGGRANTEAFF.

This chain joins TRBV2 and TRBJ1-4, with TRBD1 as a possible D gene (6 bases). V shed 6 bases and J shed 4 bases, with 27 bases lying between them. Germline V gene lookup returns CDR1 SNHLY and CDR2 FYNNEI. CDR3 length: 19 residues. CDR3 DNA sequence: TGTGCCAGCAGAAAACTTGAAGGCGGGACAAGGGAGCGTAATGAAAAACTGTTTTTT. The encoded protein is CASRKLEGGTRERNEKLFF.

V gene TRBV3-1 (or the pseudogene TRBV3-2) combines with J gene TRBJ1-1; 7 nucleotides align to TRBD1. With 0 bases clipped from V and 6 bases from J, the junction kept 10 bases outside the gene matches. CDR3 size: 16 residues. The V gene's germline CDR1 is LGHDT and CDR2 YNNKEL (reference sequence). In DNA form, the CDR3 reads TGTGCCAGCAGCCAAGATGGGGGAAAGGGACAGTCTGAAGCTTTCTTT. It translates to CASSQDGGKGQSEAFF.

This chain connects TRBV18 to TRBJ1-6; D is unresolved. The ends were cut back, 0 bases at V and 10 bases at J, with 10 bases in the middle. Germline loops: CDR1 KGHSH, CDR2 LQKENI. This CDR3 has 14 residues. The CDR3 nucleotides are TGTGCCAGCTCACCACCGCTGGGATTCTCACCCCTCCACTTT. Its translation is CASSPPLGFSPLHF. The variable domain in full, with the rest retrieved from reference TRBV18 and TRBJ1-6, is NAGVMQNPRHLVRRRGQEARLRCSPMKGHSHVYWYRQLPEEGLKFMVYLQKENIIDESGMPKERFSAEFPKEGPSILRIQQVVRGDSAAYFCASSPPLGFSPLHFGNGTRLTVT.

The chain recombines TRBV9 with TRBJ1-1; possible D gene TRBD1, 6 bases. V was shortened by 3 bases and J by 1 base, with 28 bases between the two germline ends. CDR1 is SGDLS, CDR2 YYNGEE, per germline. The CDR3 loop spans 20 amino acids. In DNA form, the CDR3 reads TGTGCCAGCAGCGCTTTAGGAGCCGGGACACCCAACCGGGGGAACACTGAAGCTTTCTTT. This sequence encodes CASSALGAGTPNRGNTEAFF.